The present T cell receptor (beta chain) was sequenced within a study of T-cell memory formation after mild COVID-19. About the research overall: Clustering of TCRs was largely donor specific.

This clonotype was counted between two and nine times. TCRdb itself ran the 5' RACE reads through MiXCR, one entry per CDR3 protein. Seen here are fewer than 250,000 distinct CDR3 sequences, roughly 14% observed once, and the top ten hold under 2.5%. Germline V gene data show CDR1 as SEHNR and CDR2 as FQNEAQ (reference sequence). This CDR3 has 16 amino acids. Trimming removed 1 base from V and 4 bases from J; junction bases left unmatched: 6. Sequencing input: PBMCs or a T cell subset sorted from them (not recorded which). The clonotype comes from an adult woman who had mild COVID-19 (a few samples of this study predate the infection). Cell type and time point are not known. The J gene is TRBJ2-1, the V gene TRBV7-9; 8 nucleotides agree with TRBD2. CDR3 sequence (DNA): TGTGCCAGCAGCTTAGGGGTAGCGGGGTTATACAATGAGCAGTTCTTC. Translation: CASSLGVAGLYNEQFF.